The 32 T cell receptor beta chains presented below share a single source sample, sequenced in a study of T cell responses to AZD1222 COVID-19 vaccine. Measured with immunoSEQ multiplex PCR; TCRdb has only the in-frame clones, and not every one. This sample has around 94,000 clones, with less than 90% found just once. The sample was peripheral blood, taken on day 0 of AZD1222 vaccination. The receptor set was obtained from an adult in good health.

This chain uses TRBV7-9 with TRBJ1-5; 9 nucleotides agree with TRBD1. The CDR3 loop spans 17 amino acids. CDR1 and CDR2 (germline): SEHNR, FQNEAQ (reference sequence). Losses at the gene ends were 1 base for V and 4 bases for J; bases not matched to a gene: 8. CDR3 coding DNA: TGTGCCAGCAGCTTAGAGTTTGGCGGGACAGGGAATCAGCCCCAGCATTTT. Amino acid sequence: CASSLEFGGTGNQPQHF.

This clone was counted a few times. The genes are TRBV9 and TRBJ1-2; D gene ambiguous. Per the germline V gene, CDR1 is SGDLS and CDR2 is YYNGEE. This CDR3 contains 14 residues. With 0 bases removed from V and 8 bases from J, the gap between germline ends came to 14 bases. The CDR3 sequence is CASSVGGGSGGYTF. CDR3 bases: TGTGCCAGCAGCGTAGGAGGTGGGTCGGGAGGCTACACCTTC.

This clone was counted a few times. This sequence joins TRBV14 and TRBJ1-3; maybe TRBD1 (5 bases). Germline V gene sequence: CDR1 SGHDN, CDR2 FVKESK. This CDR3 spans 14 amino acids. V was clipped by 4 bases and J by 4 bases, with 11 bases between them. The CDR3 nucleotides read TGTGCCAGCAGCCTAGGGACGCCCGGAAACACCATATATTTT. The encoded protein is CASSLGTPGNTIYF.

The CDR3 sequence: CASKGRHMNTEAFF. Written as DNA, the CDR3 is TGTGCCAGCAAAGGGCGACACATGAACACTGAAGCTTTCTTT. The chain has TRBV27 and TRBJ1-1; D remains ambiguous. Trimming left V 7 bases short and J 0 bases short, with 12 bases between. The CDR3 has 14 amino acids. Germline V gene lookup returns CDR1 MNHEY and CDR2 SMNVEV (reference sequence).

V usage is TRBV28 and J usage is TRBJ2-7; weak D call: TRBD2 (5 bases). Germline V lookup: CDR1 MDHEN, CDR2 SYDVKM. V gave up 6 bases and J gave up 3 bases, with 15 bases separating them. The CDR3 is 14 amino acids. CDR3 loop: CASRFRGSYYEQYF. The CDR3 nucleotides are TGTGCCAGCAGATTTCGGGGTTCCTACTACGAGCAGTACTTC. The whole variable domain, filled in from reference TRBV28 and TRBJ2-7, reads DVKVTQSSRYLVKRTGEKVFLECVQDMDHENMFWYRQDPGLGLRLIYFSYDVKMKEKGDIPEGYSVSREKKERFSLILESASTNQTSMYLCASRFRGSYYEQYFGPGTRLTVT.

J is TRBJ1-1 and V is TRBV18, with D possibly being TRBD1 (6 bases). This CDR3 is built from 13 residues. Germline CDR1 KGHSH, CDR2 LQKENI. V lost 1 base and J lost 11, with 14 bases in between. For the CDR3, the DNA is TGTGCCAGCTCACCACTGGGGACAAACGAGGCTTTCTTT. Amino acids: CASSPLGTNEAFF.

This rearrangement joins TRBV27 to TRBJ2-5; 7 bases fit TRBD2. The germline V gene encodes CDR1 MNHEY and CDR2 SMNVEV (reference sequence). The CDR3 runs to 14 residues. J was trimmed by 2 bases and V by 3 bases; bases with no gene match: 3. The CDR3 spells CASSLVSGQETQYF. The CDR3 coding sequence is TGTGCCAGCAGTTTGGTTAGCGGGCAAGAGACCCAGTACTTC.

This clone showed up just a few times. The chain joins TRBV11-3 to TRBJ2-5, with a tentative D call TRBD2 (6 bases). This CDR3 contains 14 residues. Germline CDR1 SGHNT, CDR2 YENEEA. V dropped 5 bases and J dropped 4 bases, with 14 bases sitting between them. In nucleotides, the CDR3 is TGTGCCAGCAGCCAAACTAGCCCTCGAGAGACCCAGTACTTC. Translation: CASSQTSPRETQYF.

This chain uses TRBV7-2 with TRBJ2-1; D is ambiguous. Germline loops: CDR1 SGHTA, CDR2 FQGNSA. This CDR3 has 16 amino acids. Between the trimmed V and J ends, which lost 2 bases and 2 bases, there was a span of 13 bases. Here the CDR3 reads CASSLRWQDTYNEQFF. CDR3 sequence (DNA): TGTGCCAGCAGCTTACGTTGGCAGGATACCTACAATGAGCAGTTCTTC.

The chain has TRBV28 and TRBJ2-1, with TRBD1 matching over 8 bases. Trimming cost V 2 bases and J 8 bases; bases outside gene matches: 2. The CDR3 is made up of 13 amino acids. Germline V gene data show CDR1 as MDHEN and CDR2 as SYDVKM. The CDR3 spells CASSLRTGHEQFF. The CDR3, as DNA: TGTGCCAGCAGTTTAAGGACAGGGCATGAGCAGTTCTTC.

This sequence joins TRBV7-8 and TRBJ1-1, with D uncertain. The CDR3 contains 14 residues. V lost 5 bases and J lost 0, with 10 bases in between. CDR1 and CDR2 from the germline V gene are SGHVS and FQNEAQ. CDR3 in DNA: TGTGCCAGCAGCACCAGTACATTGAACACTGAAGCTTTCTTT. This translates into CASSTSTLNTEAFF.

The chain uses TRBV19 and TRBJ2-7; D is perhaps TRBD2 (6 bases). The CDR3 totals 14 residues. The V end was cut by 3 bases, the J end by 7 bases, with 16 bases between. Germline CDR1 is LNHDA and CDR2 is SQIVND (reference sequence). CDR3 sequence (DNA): TGTGCCAGTAGTATTTCTGGGGGGATGGGAGAGCAGTACGTC. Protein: CASSISGGMGEQYV.

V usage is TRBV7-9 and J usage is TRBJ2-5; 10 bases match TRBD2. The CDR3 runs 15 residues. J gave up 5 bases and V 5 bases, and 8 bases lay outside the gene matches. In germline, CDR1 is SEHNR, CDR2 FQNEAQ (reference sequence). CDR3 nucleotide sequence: TGTGCCAGCAGCACAGGGACTAGCGCGCTGGAGACCCAGTACTTC. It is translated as CASSTGTSALETQYF. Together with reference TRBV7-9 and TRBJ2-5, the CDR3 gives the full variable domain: DTGVSQNPRHKITKRGQNVTFRCDPISEHNRLYWYRQTLGQGPEFLTYFQNEAQLEKSRLLSDRFSAERPKGSFSTLEIQRTEQGDSAMYLCASSTGTSALETQYFGPGTRLLVL.

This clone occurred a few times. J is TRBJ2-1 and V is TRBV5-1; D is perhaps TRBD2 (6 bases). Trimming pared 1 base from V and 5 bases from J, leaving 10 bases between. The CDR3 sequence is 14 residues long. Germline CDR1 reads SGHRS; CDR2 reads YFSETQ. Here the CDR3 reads CASSLTGENNEQFF. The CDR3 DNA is TGCGCCAGCAGCTTGACGGGGGAAAACAATGAGCAGTTCTTC.

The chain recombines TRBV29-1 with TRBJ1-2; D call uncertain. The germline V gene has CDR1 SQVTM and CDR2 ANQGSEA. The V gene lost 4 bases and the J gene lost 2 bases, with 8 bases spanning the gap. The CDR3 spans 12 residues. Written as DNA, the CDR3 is TGCAGCGTTGTTCCGGAAAACTATGGCTACACCTTC. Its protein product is CSVVPENYGYTF.

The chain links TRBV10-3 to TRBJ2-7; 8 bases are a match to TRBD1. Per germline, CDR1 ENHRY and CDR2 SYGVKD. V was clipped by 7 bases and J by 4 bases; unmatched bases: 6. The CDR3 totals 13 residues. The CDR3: CAITPRQGYEQYF. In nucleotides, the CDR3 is TGTGCCATCACCCCCCGACAGGGGTACGAGCAGTACTTC.

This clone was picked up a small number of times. In DNA form, the CDR3 reads TGTGCCAGCAGTTTCGGGACAGCCAGGATTGGAAACACCATATATTTT. Translating gives CASSFGTARIGNTIYF. This chain uses TRBV28 with TRBJ1-3; TRBD1 agrees at 7 bases. The CDR3 spans 16 residues. Germline V gene data show CDR1 as MDHEN and CDR2 as SYDVKM. The V gene end was trimmed by 3 bases and the J gene end by 3 bases; junction bases not matched to a gene: 8.

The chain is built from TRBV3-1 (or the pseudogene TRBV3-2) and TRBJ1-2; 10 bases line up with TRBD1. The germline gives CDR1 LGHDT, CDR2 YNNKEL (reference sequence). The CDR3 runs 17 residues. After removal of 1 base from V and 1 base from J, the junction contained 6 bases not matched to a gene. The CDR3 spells CASSQVGGQGLNYGYTF. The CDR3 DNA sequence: TGTGCCAGCAGCCAAGTTGGGGGACAGGGGCTTAACTATGGCTACACCTTC.

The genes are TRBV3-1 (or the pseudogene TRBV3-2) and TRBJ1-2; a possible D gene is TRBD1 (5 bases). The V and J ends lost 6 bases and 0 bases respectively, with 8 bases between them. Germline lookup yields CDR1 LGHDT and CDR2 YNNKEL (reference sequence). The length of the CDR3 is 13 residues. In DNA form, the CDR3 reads TGTGCCAGCAGGCCAGGGTCTAACTATGGCTACACCTTC. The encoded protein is CASRPGSNYGYTF.

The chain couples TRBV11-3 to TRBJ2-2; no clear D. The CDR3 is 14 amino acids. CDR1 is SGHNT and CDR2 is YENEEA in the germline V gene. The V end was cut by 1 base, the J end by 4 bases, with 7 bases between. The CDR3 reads CASSLGGSTGELFF. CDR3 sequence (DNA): TGTGCCAGCAGCTTAGGGGGTAGCACCGGGGAGCTGTTTTTT.

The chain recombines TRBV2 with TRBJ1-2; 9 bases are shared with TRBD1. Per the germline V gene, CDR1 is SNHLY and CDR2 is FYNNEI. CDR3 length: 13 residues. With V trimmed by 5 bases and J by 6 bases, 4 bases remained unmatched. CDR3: CASSNRGHNGYTF. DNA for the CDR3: TGTGCCAGCAGTAACAGGGGGCATAATGGCTACACCTTC.

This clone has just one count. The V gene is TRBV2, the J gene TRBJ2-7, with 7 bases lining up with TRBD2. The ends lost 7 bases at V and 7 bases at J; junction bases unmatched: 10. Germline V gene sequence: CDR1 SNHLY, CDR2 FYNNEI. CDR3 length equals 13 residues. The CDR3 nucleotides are TGTGCCAGCAAAGTTAACCGACTAGCAGAGCAGTACGTC. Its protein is CASKVNRLAEQYV.

CDR3 sequence: CASSPNTDRYYGYTF. The CDR3 coding sequence is TGTGCCAGCAGTCCAAATACCGACAGGTACTATGGCTACACCTTC. V and J are TRBV27 and TRBJ1-2, with a possible D match to TRBD1 (6 bases). Germline values: CDR1 MNHEY, CDR2 SMNVEV (reference sequence). This CDR3 region has 15 residues. V was pared by 5 bases and J by 3 bases, with 16 bases between.

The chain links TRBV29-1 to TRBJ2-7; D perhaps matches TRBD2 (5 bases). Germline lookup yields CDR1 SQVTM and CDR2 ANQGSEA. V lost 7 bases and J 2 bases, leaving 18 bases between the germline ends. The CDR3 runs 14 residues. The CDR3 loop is CSGGLPGSPYEQYF. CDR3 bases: TGCAGCGGAGGACTCCCAGGTAGTCCCTACGAGCAGTACTTC.

CDR3 in DNA: TGTGCCAGCAGTTACGACAGGGTTGGTAGTTCACCCCTCCACTTT. This gives the protein CASSYDRVGSSPLHF. The chain uses TRBV7-8 and TRBJ1-6; 7 bases align to TRBD1. Germline V CDR1 and CDR2: SGHVS, FQNEAQ. This CDR3 contains 15 residues. V shed 6 bases and J 9 bases; nucleotides not matched to a gene: 11.

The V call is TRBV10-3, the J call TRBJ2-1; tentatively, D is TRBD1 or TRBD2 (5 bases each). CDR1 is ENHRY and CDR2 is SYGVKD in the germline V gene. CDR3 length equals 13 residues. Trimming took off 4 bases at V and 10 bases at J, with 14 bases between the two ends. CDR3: CAISVREGVEQFF. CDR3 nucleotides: TGTGCCATCAGTGTACGGGAAGGGGTAGAGCAGTTCTTC.

The CDR3 spells CASSLEGTYNEQFF. The CDR3 DNA sequence: TGTGCCAGCAGCTTAGAGGGGACCTACAATGAGCAGTTCTTC. The chain has TRBV7-3 and TRBJ2-1; D could derive from TRBD1 or TRBD2 (5 bases each). Germline lookup yields CDR1 SGHTA and CDR2 FQGTGA. This CDR3 has 14 residues. Trimming pared 2 bases from V and 2 bases from J, leaving 7 bases between.

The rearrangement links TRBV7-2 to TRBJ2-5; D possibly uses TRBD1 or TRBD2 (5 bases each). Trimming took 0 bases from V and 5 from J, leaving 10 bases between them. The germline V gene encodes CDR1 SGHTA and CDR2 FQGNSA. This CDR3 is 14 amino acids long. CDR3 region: CASSLAGERETQYF. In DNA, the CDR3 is TGTGCCAGCAGCTTAGCGGGGGAGCGGGAGACCCAGTACTTC.

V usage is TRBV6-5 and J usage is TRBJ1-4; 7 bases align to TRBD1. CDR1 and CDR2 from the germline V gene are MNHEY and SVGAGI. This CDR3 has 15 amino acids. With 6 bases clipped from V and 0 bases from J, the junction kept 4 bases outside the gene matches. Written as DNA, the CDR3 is TGTGCCAGCAGAGCCGGGACAGCAACTAATGAAAAACTGTTTTTT. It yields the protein CASRAGTATNEKLFF.

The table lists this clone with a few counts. CDR3 residues: CATSDFDREGYTF. Written as DNA, the CDR3 is TGTGCCACCAGTGATTTTGACCGGGAGGGCTACACCTTC. V usage is TRBV24-1 and J usage is TRBJ1-2, with no clear D. Deletions cut 1 base from V and 8 bases from J, with 10 bases between. The CDR3 contains 13 residues. CDR1 and CDR2 from the germline V gene are KGHDR and SFDVKD.

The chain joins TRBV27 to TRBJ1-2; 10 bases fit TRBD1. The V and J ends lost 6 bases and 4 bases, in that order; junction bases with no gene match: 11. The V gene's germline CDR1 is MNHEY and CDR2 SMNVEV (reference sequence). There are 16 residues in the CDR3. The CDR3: CASRGDRGPIGYGYTF. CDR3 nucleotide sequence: TGTGCCAGCAGGGGGGACAGGGGCCCTATCGGCTATGGCTACACCTTC.

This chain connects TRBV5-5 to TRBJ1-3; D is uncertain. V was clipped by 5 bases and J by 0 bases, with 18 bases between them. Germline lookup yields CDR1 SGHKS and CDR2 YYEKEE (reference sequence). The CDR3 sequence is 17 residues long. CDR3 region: CASRPARSGLSGNTIYF. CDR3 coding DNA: TGTGCCAGCAGACCCGCTCGTTCAGGCCTCTCTGGAAACACCATATATTTT. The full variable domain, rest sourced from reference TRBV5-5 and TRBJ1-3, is DAGVTQSPTHLIKTRGQQVTLRCSPISGHKSVSWYQQVLGQGPQFIFQYYEKEERGRGNFPDRFSARQFPNYSSELNVNALLLGDSALYLCASRPARSGLSGNTIYFGEGSWLTVV.